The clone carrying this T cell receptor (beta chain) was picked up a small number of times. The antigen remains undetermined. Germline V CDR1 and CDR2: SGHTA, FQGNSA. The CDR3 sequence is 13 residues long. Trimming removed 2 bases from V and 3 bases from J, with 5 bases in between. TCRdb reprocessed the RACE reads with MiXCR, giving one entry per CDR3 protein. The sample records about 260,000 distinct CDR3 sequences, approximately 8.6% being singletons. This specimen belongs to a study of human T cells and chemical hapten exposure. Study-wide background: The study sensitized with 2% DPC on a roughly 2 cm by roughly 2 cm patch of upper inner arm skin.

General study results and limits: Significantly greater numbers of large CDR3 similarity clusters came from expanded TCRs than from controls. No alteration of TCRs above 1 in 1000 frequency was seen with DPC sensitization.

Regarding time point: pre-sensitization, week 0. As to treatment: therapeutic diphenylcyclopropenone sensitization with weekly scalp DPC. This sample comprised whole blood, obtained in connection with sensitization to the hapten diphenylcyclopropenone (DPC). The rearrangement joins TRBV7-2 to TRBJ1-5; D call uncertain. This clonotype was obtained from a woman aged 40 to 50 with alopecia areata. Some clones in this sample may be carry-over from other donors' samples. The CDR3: CASSLQINQPQHF. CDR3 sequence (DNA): TGTGCCAGCAGCTTACAGATCAATCAGCCCCAGCATTTT.